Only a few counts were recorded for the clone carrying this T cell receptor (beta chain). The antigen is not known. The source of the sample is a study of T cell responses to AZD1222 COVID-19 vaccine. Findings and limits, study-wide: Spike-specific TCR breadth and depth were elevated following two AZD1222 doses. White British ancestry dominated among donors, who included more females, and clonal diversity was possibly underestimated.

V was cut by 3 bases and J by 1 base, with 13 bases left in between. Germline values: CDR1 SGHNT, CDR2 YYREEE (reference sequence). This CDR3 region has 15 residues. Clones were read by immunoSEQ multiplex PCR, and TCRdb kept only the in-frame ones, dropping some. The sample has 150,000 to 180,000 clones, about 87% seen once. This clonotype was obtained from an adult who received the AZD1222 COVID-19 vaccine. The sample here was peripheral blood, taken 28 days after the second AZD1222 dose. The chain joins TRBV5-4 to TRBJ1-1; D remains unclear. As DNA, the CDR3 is TGTGCCAGCAGCTCCCCCTCAACCCAGAACACTGAAGCTTTCTTT. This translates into CASSSPSTQNTEAFF.